This is a list of T cell receptor beta chains from one sample in a study of shared clonotypes between healthy human individuals. Profiling relied on immunoSEQ multiplex PCR, and the TCRdb table lists in-frame clones only, not all of them. Here the sample spans 2 million to 2.5 million clones, about 92% being singletons. Sequencing input: naive CD4+ T cells from PBMCs. All receptors derive from a man between 18 and 29 years old in good health. Some clones in this sample may be carry-over from other donors' samples. Both conserved end residues are part of each CDR3. Each record gives: D gene, V gene, J gene, CDR3 protein, CDR3 DNA. D genes are given only for firm matches.

NA	TRBV29-1	TRBJ2-7	CSAKGSPYEQYF	TGCAGCGCAAAAGGCAGCCCCTACGAGCAGTACTTC
NA	TRBV28	TRBJ1-2	CASSILRGNYGYTF	TGTGCCAGCAGTATTCTACGGGGCAACTATGGCTACACCTTC
NA	TRBV10-3	TRBJ1-1	CAIRGGGGAFF	TGTGCCATCAGGGGGGGAGGTGGAGCTTTCTTT
NA	TRBV29-1	TRBJ2-5	CSVEEGRRETQYF	TGCAGCGTTGAAGAAGGGCGGCGGGAGACCCAGTACTTC
NA	TRBV10-3	TRBJ1-4	CATSGPGPQEANEKLFF	TGTGCCACGTCCGGACCGGGGCCCCAGGAGGCTAATGAAAAACTGTTTTTT
NA	TRBV9	TRBJ2-3	CASSGFPDTQYF	TGTGCCAGCAGCGGGTTCCCAGATACGCAGTATTTT
NA	TRBV30	TRBJ2-7	CAWSVGLAAFYEQYF	TGTGCCTGGAGTGTAGGGCTAGCAGCCTTCTACGAGCAGTACTTC
TRBD2	TRBV7-9	TRBJ2-7	CASSSSGKFYEQYF	TGTGCCAGCAGCTCTAGCGGGAAATTCTACGAGCAGTACTTC
NA	TRBV4-2	TRBJ2-2	CASSHVNGELFF	TGTGCCAGCAGCCACGTCAACGGGGAGCTGTTTTTT
NA	TRBV19	TRBJ2-3	CASSIRGRTDTQYF	TGTGCCAGTAGTATTCGGGGCAGGACAGATACGCAGTATTTT
NA	TRBV7-3	TRBJ2-4	CASSLRGIQYF	TGTGCCAGCAGCTTAAGGGGCATTCAGTACTTC
NA	TRBV5-6	TRBJ2-3	CASSLAWAGDTDTQYF	TGTGCCAGCAGCTTGGCCTGGGCAGGGGACACAGATACGCAGTATTTT
NA	TRBV28	TRBJ1-2	CASIPGDVGGYTF	TGTGCCAGCATCCCCGGGGACGTTGGTGGCTACACCTTC
NA	TRBV10-3	TRBJ2-2	CAISESEENTGELFF	TGTGCCATCAGTGAGTCAGAGGAGAACACCGGGGAGCTGTTTTTT
TRBD1	TRBV28	TRBJ2-7	CASSAGQGTPYEQYF	TGTGCCAGCAGCGCCGGACAGGGGACCCCCTACGAGCAGTACTTC
NA	TRBV5-8	TRBJ1-5	CASSFNPGPSNQPQHF	TGTGCCAGCAGCTTCAACCCAGGCCCGAGCAATCAGCCCCAGCATTTT
NA	TRBV5-5	TRBJ2-5	CASSFFGVQETQYF	TGTGCCAGCAGCTTTTTTGGAGTTCAAGAGACCCAGTACTTC
NA	TRBV4-1	TRBJ1-1	CASSHGNRQFSTEAFF	TGCGCCAGCAGCCACGGAAACAGGCAATTCTCGACTGAAGCTTTCTTT